This is a list of T cell receptor beta chains from one sample in a study of Ad26.COV2.S vaccination and SARS-CoV-2 variants. The assay was immunoSEQ multiplex PCR, and TCRdb's table has in-frame clones only and misses some. The sample consists of just over 350,000 clones, around 92% of them appearing once. The specimen was peripheral blood, collected after recovery from COVID-19. These receptors originate from a human donor who had recovered from COVID-19. Each CDR3 is given with its conserved first and last residue. D genes are given only for firm matches. Not every row has a clone size; where given, it reads once, few, many or a size class.

j_call: TRBJ2-7; d_call: NA; v_call: TRBV4-1; clone_size: NA; cdr3_nt: TGCGCCAGCAGAGGGTCTATCGAGCAGTACTTC; cdr3_aa: CASRGSIEQYF
j_call: TRBJ2-1; d_call: NA; v_call: TRBV9; clone_size: once; cdr3_nt: TGTGCCAGCAGCGTAGGCCGGGGCAATGAGCAGTTCTTC; cdr3_aa: CASSVGRGNEQFF
j_call: TRBJ2-6; d_call: TRBD1; v_call: TRBV13; clone_size: NA; cdr3_nt: TGTGCCAGCAGCCCGGGTGGGACAGGGGGCTTGGCTGGGGCCAACGTCCTGACTTTC; cdr3_aa: CASSPGGTGGLAGANVLTF
j_call: TRBJ2-7; d_call: NA; v_call: TRBV6-5; clone_size: once; cdr3_nt: TGTGCCAGCAGAGTCCAGGGAGTGGGAGAGCAGTACTTC; cdr3_aa: CASRVQGVGEQYF
j_call: TRBJ2-1; d_call: TRBD2; v_call: TRBV6-2/TRBV6-3; clone_size: NA; cdr3_nt: TGTGCCAGCAGTTACTCACTAACGGGGGGAAGCAATGAGCAGTTCTTC; cdr3_aa: CASSYSLTGGSNEQFF
j_call: TRBJ1-4; d_call: TRBD1; v_call: TRBV6-5; clone_size: NA; cdr3_nt: TGTGCCAGCAGTTACTCAGGGACAGGGCATGAAAAACTGTTTTTT; cdr3_aa: CASSYSGTGHEKLFF
j_call: TRBJ1-4; d_call: NA; v_call: TRBV19; clone_size: NA; cdr3_nt: TGTGCCAGTAGTCGGAGGGGGAATGAAAAACTGTTTTTT; cdr3_aa: CASSRRGNEKLFF
j_call: TRBJ2-7; d_call: TRBD1; v_call: TRBV5-5; clone_size: NA; cdr3_nt: TGTGCCAGCAGCTTGGAATGGACAGGGGGCCACGAGCAGTACTTC; cdr3_aa: CASSLEWTGGHEQYF
j_call: TRBJ1-6; d_call: NA; v_call: TRBV4-3; clone_size: few; cdr3_nt: TGCGCCAGCAGCCTGGACTTTTCGAGCTCCTATAATTCACCCCTCCACTTT; cdr3_aa: CASSLDFSSSYNSPLHF
j_call: TRBJ1-4; d_call: TRBD1; v_call: TRBV7-2; clone_size: NA; cdr3_nt: TGTGCCAGCAGCCCGCGACAGGGAGCCCTGTTTTTT; cdr3_aa: CASSPRQGALFF
j_call: TRBJ2-5; d_call: TRBD2; v_call: TRBV10-2; clone_size: NA; cdr3_nt: TGCGCCAGCGCCCTGGGGACTAGCGGGGGTGTTAGGGAGACCCAGTACTTC; cdr3_aa: CASALGTSGGVRETQYF
j_call: TRBJ2-7; d_call: NA; v_call: TRBV5-1; clone_size: NA; cdr3_nt: TGCGCCAGCAGCTTGGCCAGTTCCTACGAGCAGTACTTC; cdr3_aa: CASSLASSYEQYF
j_call: TRBJ2-7; d_call: NA; v_call: TRBV10-3; clone_size: NA; cdr3_nt: TGTGCCATCAGTGATTTGGGAACCTACGAGCAGTACTTC; cdr3_aa: CAISDLGTYEQYF
j_call: TRBJ1-1; d_call: TRBD1; v_call: TRBV7-2; clone_size: NA; cdr3_nt: TGTGCCAGCAGCTCCTTCACAGGGGGAGGGACTGAAGCTTTCTTT; cdr3_aa: CASSSFTGGGTEAFF
j_call: TRBJ2-5; d_call: NA; v_call: TRBV13; clone_size: once; cdr3_nt: TGTGCCAGCAGCTTATGGGACGACCAAGAGACCCAGTACTTC; cdr3_aa: CASSLWDDQETQYF
j_call: TRBJ2-7; d_call: NA; v_call: TRBV11-2; clone_size: once; cdr3_nt: TGTGCCAGCAGCGATGGGGGCAGGGGCAACTCCTACGAGCAGTACTTC; cdr3_aa: CASSDGGRGNSYEQYF
j_call: TRBJ2-1; d_call: TRBD1; v_call: TRBV6-1; clone_size: NA; cdr3_nt: TGTGCCAGCAGGGAAGGGACAGGGGACTACAATGAGCAGTTCTTC; cdr3_aa: CASREGTGDYNEQFF
j_call: TRBJ1-2; d_call: NA; v_call: TRBV14; clone_size: NA; cdr3_nt: TGTGCCAGCAGCCAAGATTGGGGGGAAAACTATGGCTACACCTTC; cdr3_aa: CASSQDWGENYGYTF
j_call: TRBJ2-4; d_call: TRBD1; v_call: TRBV2; clone_size: NA; cdr3_nt: TGTGCCAGGGGAGGGACAGGGAAAACCAAAAACATTCAGTACTTC; cdr3_aa: CARGGTGKTKNIQYF
j_call: TRBJ2-5; d_call: TRBD1; v_call: TRBV5-1; clone_size: NA; cdr3_nt: TGCGCCAGCAGCCAACAGGGGTTAAGGATCCAAGAGACCCAGTACTTC; cdr3_aa: CASSQQGLRIQETQYF
j_call: TRBJ1-1; d_call: NA; v_call: TRBV5-1; clone_size: once; cdr3_nt: TGCGCCAGCAGCTTGGAGGGCCTCTTGGTGAGGAACACTGAAGCTTTCTTT; cdr3_aa: CASSLEGLLVRNTEAFF
j_call: TRBJ2-2; d_call: TRBD2; v_call: TRBV10-3; clone_size: NA; cdr3_nt: TGTGCCATCCGAGGGGCTAGCGGGGGGAACGGGGAGCTGTTTTTT; cdr3_aa: CAIRGASGGNGELFF